This TCR beta chain was captured by sequencing in a study of blood T cell repertoires in COVID-19. Turning to the study itself: T cells, B-cell-depleted T cells, or PBMCs provided the cDNA or gDNA that served as material.

The germline CDR1 and CDR2 sequences are MDHEN and SYDVKM. V was cut by 7 bases and J by 1 base, with 10 bases left in between. The CDR3 is made up of 13 amino acids. The assay was immunoSEQ multiplex PCR, and TCRdb's table has in-frame clones only and misses some. The sample yields 250,000 or so clones, roughly 87% seen once. The receptor's source is a woman aged 40-49 years who had recovered from COVID-19. Source material: peripheral blood. The genes are TRBV28 and TRBJ1-2; D gene ambiguous. The CDR3 nucleotides are TGTGCCAGCACTGAGGGCAATAACTATGGCTACACCTTC. Its protein is CASTEGNNYGYTF.